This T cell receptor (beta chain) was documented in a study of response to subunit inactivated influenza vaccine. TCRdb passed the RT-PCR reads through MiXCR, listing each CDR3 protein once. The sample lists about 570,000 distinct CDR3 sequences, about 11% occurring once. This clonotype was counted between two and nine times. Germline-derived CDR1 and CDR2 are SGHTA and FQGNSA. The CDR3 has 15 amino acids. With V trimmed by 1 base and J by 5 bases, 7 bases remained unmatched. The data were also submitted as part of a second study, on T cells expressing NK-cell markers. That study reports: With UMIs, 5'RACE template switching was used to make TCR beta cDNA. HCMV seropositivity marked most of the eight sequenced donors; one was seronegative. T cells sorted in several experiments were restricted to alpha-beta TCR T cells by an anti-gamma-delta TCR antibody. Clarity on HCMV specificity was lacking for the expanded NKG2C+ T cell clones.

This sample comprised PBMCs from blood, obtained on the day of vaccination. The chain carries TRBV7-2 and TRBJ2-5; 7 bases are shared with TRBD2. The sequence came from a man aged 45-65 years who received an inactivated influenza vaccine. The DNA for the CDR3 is TGTGCCAGCAGCTTAGTCGGGGGGAGAAGGGAGACCCAGTACTTC. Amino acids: CASSLVGGRRETQYF. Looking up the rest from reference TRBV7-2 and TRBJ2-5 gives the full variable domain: GAGVSQSPSNKVTEKGKDVELRCDPISGHTALYWYRQSLGQGLEFLIYFQGNSAPDKSGLPSDRFSAERTGGSVSTLTIQRTQQEDSAVYLCASSLVGGRRETQYFGPGTRLLVL.